This record concerns one T cell receptor beta chain sequence. Per the authors' pipeline: How many nucleated cells were present was estimated from reference gene primer amplification. Clones were sequenced by immunoSEQ multiplex PCR, and TCRdb holds only the in-frame ones, with some missing. V and J calls and clone size are as listed in that table; D and trimming were resolved from the DNA. The table records 130,000 to 150,000 clones, approximately 90% of them present only once. This entry is derived from a study of blood T cell repertoires in COVID-19. Background on the study: Sites in the United States, Italy and Spain provided acute and convalescent COVID-19 samples.

Each participant's cohort was designated according to participant-reported clinical history. Trimming took off 5 bases at V and 0 bases at J, with 10 bases between the two ends. This CDR3 region has 14 residues. Germline V lookup: CDR1 MDHEN, CDR2 SYDVKM. Sequencing was carried out using PBMCs or T cells enriched from blood (not recorded which). The V and J genes are TRBV28 and TRBJ1-2; D is unclear. The receptor was derived from a woman aged 40 to 50 who had been exposed to COVID-19. Here the CDR3 reads CASSPTQANYGYTF. CDR3 nucleotide sequence: TGTGCCAGCAGTCCCACTCAAGCTAACTATGGCTACACCTTC.